The present entry profiles one T cell receptor (beta chain) with its context. Antigen: not known. The germline V gene encodes CDR1 MNHNS and CDR2 SASEGT. There are 15 residues in the CDR3. After removal of 1 base from V and 2 bases from J, the junction contained 3 bases not matched to a gene. Separate cDNA molecules each had unique molecular identifiers attached to them. Each CDR3 protein is one row after TCRdb ran MiXCR on the 5' RACE reads. The repertoire consists of about 50,000 distinct CDR3 sequences, with more than 5.5% occurring once and the leading ten covering roughly 6.9%. This sample stems from a study of early T cells in non-severe SARS-CoV-2 infection. Study-wide context: The study sequenced bulk RNA from unsorted whole blood, with chains unpaired. Overall study findings and caveats: Anti-spike CD8 specificities were favored by VDJdb matching, whose results missed private and CD4 specificities.

This rearrangement joins TRBV6-1 to TRBJ2-7, with 9 bases matching TRBD1. The sample in question was whole blood, obtained at baseline. This receptor was identified in an adult who was a healthcare worker with PCR-confirmed SARS-CoV-2 infection or an uninfected control (not recorded which). CDR3 in DNA: TGTGCCAGCAGTGAAGGGGACAGGGTCACCTACGAGCAGTACTTC. This gives the protein CASSEGDRVTYEQYF.